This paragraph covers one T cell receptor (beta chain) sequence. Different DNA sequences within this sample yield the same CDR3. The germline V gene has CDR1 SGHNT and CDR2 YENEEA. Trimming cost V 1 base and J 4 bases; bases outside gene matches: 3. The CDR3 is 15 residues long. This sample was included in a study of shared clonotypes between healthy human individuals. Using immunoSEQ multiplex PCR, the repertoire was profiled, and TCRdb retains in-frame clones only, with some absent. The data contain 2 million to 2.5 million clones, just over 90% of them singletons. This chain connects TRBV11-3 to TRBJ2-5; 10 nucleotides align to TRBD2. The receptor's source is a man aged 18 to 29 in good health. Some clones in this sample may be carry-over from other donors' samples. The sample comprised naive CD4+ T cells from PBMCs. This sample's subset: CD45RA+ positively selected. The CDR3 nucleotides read TGTGCCAGCAGCTTAGGTTTAGCGGGAGGAGAGACCCAGTACTTC. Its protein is CASSLGLAGGETQYF.